The 22 T cell receptor beta chains in this list originate from one sample, sequenced in a study of T cells in Graves' hyperthyroidism and ophthalmopathy (dated by TCRdb to about 2019). Receptors were amplified or captured by multiplex PCR. The instrument given in TCRdb is Illumina HiSeq 2000. TCR beta CDR3 regions were amplified from RNA transcripts. For the first round of RT-PCR on the TCR CDR3, the HTBI primer set was used together with the Qiagen OneStep RT-PCR kit. TCRdb cleaned the public reads at Q25 with fastp, built clones with MiXCR and kept in-frame beta chains. Each entry is one CDR3 protein sequence, shown with its most common DNA and genes. The sample includes about 570,000 distinct CDR3 sequences, with 46% observed a single time. Together, the top ten hold around 17% of the sample. The sequencing input was peripheral blood or thyroid tissue (not recorded which). The source of these receptors is an adult woman with Graves' disease, either hyperthyroidism or ophthalmopathy (not recorded which).

This clonotype was counted ten times or more. CDR3: CSAKYSQPGEPQHF. For the CDR3, the DNA is TGCAGTGCTAAGTATTCTCAACCGGGAGAGCCCCAGCATTTT. The genes are TRBV20-1 and TRBJ1-5; no clear D. The V gene lost 4 bases and the J gene lost 8 bases, with 18 bases spanning the gap. Looked up from germline, CDR1 is DFQATT and CDR2 is SNEGSKA (reference sequence). This CDR3 is 14 amino acids long.

There are many counts of this clonotype. The CDR3 sequence: CSARRDEPPGFTEAFF. The DNA for the CDR3 is TGCAGTGCTAGGCGTGACGAACCCCCGGGTTTTACTGAAGCTTTCTTT. The J gene is TRBJ1-1, the V gene TRBV20-1; D call uncertain. V was cut by 3 bases and J by 5 bases, with 22 bases left in between. The CDR3 length is 16 residues. Germline V gene sequence: CDR1 DFQATT, CDR2 SNEGSKA (reference sequence).

A note on this clonotype: A single base separates this from a much larger clone, so it may be a read error. The chain is built from TRBV5-1 and TRBJ2-5, with 8 bases identical to TRBD2. CDR1 and CDR2 from the germline V gene are SGHRS and YFSETQ. The CDR3 consists of 16 residues. This CDR3 is CASSSFPGRVQEAQYF. The CDR3, as DNA: TGCGCCAGCAGCTCTTTCCCCGGGAGGGTCCAAGAGGCCCAGTACTTC.

J is TRBJ2-2 and V is TRBV25-1; 13 bases are shared with TRBD2. The CDR3 sequence is 18 residues long. Germline values: CDR1 MGHDK, CDR2 SYGVNS. The trim removed 4 bases at V and 7 bases at J, leaving 12 bases unmatched. The CDR3 DNA is TGTGCCAGCAGTGCTACCGGACTAGCGGGAGTTCCGAACGGGGAGCTGTTTTTT. Encoded protein: CASSATGLAGVPNGELFF.

The chain recombines TRBV10-3 with TRBJ2-7; D possibly corresponds to TRBD1 (5 bases). From germline, CDR1 is ENHRY and CDR2 SYGVKD. The CDR3 runs to 13 residues. Trimming removed 0 bases at V and 4 bases at J, with 7 bases between. This CDR3 is CAISESGLYEQYF. CDR3 coding DNA: TGTGCCATCAGTGAGTCGGGGCTTTACGAGCAGTACTTC.

This clonotype was counted ten times or more. This chain joins TRBV5-8 and TRBJ1-2, with no clear D. The germline V and J ends were trimmed by 3 bases and 7 bases, with 25 bases remaining between them. Germline CDR1 reads SGHTS; CDR2 reads YDEGEE. CDR3 length equals 17 residues. The CDR3 region has the DNA TGTGCCAGCAGCTCCCAATTACGATGGAGGGCGCCCCGTGGCTACACCTTC. This codes for CASSSQLRWRAPRGYTF.

The sample holds many counts of this clonotype. The rearrangement uses TRBV6-2 or TRBV6-3 and TRBJ2-5, with D tentatively TRBD1 (5 bases). Trimming took off 6 bases at V and 5 bases at J, with 13 bases between the two ends. Per the germline V gene, CDR1 is MNHEY and CDR2 is SVGEGT. CDR3 length: 13 residues. This chain's CDR3 is CASSLLRVETQYF. In nucleotides, the CDR3 is TGTGCCAGCAGCCTCCTCAGGGTGGAGACCCAGTACTTC.

This clonotype has ten or more counts. The rearrangement uses TRBV7-9 and TRBJ1-2, with TRBD1 identical over 10 bases. Per germline, CDR1 SEHNR and CDR2 FQNEAQ (reference sequence). Trimming removed 5 bases from V and 4 bases from J; junction bases left unmatched: 10. CDR3 length equals 16 residues. This CDR3 reads CASSPGARDRGYGYTF. CDR3 nucleotides: TGTGCCAGCAGCCCGGGCGCCCGGGACAGGGGCTATGGCTACACCTTC.

The chain is built from TRBV7-8 and TRBJ1-2; D unresolved. From germline, CDR1 is SGHVS and CDR2 FQNEAQ. The CDR3 totals 12 residues. The V end lost 1 base, the J end lost 7 bases, and 7 bases lay between the germline ends. Here the CDR3 reads CASSLVHSGYTF. In DNA form, the CDR3 reads TGTGCCAGCAGCTTAGTGCACTCTGGCTACACCTTC.

The J gene is TRBJ2-7, the V gene TRBV9; the D is unclear. In germline, CDR1 is SGDLS, CDR2 YYNGEE. The CDR3 totals 12 residues. Deletions cut 4 bases from V and 7 bases from J, with 12 bases between. The CDR3 sequence is CASSSINPEQYF. CDR3 coding DNA: TGTGCCAGCAGCTCAATAAACCCGGAGCAGTACTTC.

The chain is built from TRBV7-3 and TRBJ2-7; possible D gene TRBD2, 6 bases. Germline CDR1 SGHTA, CDR2 FQGTGA. Between the trimmed V and J ends, which lost 3 bases and 5 bases, there was a span of 14 bases. This CDR3 comprises 14 residues. The CDR3 reads CASSFMAGTNEQYF. CDR3 in DNA: TGTGCCAGCAGCTTCATGGCGGGAACGAACGAGCAGTACTTC. Drawing the rest from reference TRBV7-3 and TRBJ2-7, the complete variable domain is GAGVSQTPSNKVTEKGKYVELRCDPISGHTALYWYRQSLGQGPEFLIYFQGTGAADDSGLPNDRFFAVRPEGSVSTLKIQRTERGDSAVYLCASSFMAGTNEQYFGPGTRLTVT.

This chain connects TRBV10-2 to TRBJ1-1; D might be TRBD1 (5 bases). The CDR3 is made up of 12 amino acids. The V and J ends lost 7 bases and 8 bases respectively, with 14 bases between them. Germline CDR1 is WSHSY and CDR2 is SAAADI. The DNA for the CDR3 is TGCGCCAGCATTGACAGCCTTAAAGAAGCTTTCTTT. Amino acid sequence: CASIDSLKEAFF.

This chain joins TRBV14 and TRBJ1-2, with 10 bases identical to TRBD1. This CDR3 spans 16 amino acids. V shed 4 bases and J 4 bases; nucleotides not matched to a gene: 9. Germline values: CDR1 SGHDN, CDR2 FVKESK. The DNA for the CDR3 is TGTGCCAGCAGCCCCCGGGACAGGGGAAGGGTCTATGGCTACACCTTC. Protein product: CASSPRDRGRVYGYTF.

This clonotype was recorded many times. This chain joins TRBV10-1 and TRBJ1-1; possibly TRBD1 for D (5 bases). CDR3 length equals 15 residues. V was pared by 0 bases and J by 3 bases, with 11 bases between. Germline loops: CDR1 WNHNN, CDR2 SYGVQD (reference sequence). The CDR3 here is CASSESVDSYTEAFF. The CDR3 DNA follows: TGCGCCAGCAGTGAGTCAGTCGACAGCTACACTGAAGCTTTCTTT.

This clonotype was detected many times. V and J are TRBV10-3 and TRBJ2-5; 11 nucleotides line up with TRBD2. The germline gives CDR1 ENHRY, CDR2 SYGVKD. Losses at the gene ends were 3 bases for V and 5 bases for J; bases not matched to a gene: 11. The CDR3 is made up of 17 amino acids. The CDR3 region has the DNA TGTGCCATCAGTGACCGCCGGACTAGCGGGCAAGAGGAGACCCAGTACTTC. It encodes CAISDRRTSGQEETQYF.

A few counts support this clonotype. This chain links TRBV24-1 with TRBJ1-1, with D possibly TRBD1 on 6 matching bases. The CDR3 has 13 amino acids. Trimming took 5 bases from V and 2 from J, leaving 8 bases between them. The germline V gene encodes CDR1 KGHDR and CDR2 SFDVKD. DNA of the CDR3: TGTGCCACCAGTGGGGGGCTCAACACTGAAGCTTTCTTT. Residues: CATSGGLNTEAFF.

CDR3: CASFGQGQDTEAFF. For the CDR3, the DNA is TGTGCCAGCTTTGGACAGGGACAGGACACTGAAGCTTTCTTT. The rearrangement uses TRBV7-8 and TRBJ1-1; 8 bases fit TRBD1. The CDR3 consists of 14 residues. The ends lost 8 bases at V and 3 bases at J; junction bases unmatched: 8. Germline V gene lookup returns CDR1 SGHVS and CDR2 FQNEAQ.

Worth noting for this clonotype: Compared with germline, one end of the junction differs, possibly owing to a read error. The chain couples TRBV28 to TRBJ2-6, with TRBD1 as a possible D gene (5 bases). The CDR3 consists of 16 residues. CDR1 MDHEN and CDR2 SYDVKM come from the germline V gene. The CDR3 reads CASSKPPHSGANVLAF. The CDR3 DNA follows: TGTGCCAGCAGTAAACCCCCCCACTCTGGGGCCAACGTCCTGGCTTTC.

This clonotype was counted a single time. The chain combines TRBV15 with TRBJ1-4; 7 bases fit TRBD1. The germline CDR1 and CDR2 sequences are LNHNV and YYDKDF (reference sequence). The CDR3 is 15 residues long. J lost 5 bases, V lost 1 base, and 4 bases had no gene match. The CDR3 DNA reads as TGTGCCACCAGCAGAGGCAGGGGGAACAATGAAAAACTGTTTTTT. It specifies CATSRGRGNNEKLFF.

In its sample, this clonotype was seen many times. V and J are TRBV2 and TRBJ1-3; 9 bases fit TRBD1. With V trimmed by 6 bases and J by 1 base, 10 bases remained unmatched. CDR3 length equals 17 residues. The germline gives CDR1 SNHLY, CDR2 FYNNEI. The CDR3 DNA is TGTGCCAGCAGATACACCGGGACAGGGCTTTCTGGAAACACCATATATTTT. The encoded protein is CASRYTGTGLSGNTIYF.

J is TRBJ1-2 and V is TRBV10-3; D gene ambiguous. The V gene lost 8 bases and the J gene lost 1 base, with 23 bases spanning the gap. Germline CDR1 is ENHRY and CDR2 is SYGVKD. The CDR3 spans 17 residues. The CDR3 protein is CAIFASRWGRINYGYTF. The CDR3 region has the DNA TGTGCCATCTTTGCGTCGAGATGGGGTCGGATTAACTATGGCTACACCTTC.

This chain uses TRBV20-1 with TRBJ2-5, with TRBD2 as a possible D gene (5 bases). CDR1 and CDR2 from the germline V gene are DFQATT and SNEGSKA (reference sequence). Trimming stripped 6 bases from V and 2 bases from J, with 16 bases between. The CDR3 consists of 14 residues. CDR3 nucleotide sequence: TGCAGTGCCCCGAATAGTCGGGGTCAAGAGACCCAGTACTTC. Amino acid sequence: CSAPNSRGQETQYF.